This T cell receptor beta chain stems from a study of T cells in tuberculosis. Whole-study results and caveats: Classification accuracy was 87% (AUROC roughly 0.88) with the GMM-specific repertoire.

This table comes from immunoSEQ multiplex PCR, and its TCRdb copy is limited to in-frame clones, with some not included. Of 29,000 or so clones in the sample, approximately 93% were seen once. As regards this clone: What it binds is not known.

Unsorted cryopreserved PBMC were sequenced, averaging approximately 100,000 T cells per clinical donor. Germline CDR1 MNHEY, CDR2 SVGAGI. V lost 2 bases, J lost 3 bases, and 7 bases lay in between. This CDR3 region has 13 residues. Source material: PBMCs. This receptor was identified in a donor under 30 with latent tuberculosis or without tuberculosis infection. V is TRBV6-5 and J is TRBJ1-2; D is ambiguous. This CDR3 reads CASSYTRYYGYTF. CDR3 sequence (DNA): TGTGCCAGCAGTTACACGAGGTACTATGGCTACACCTTC.